These T cell receptor beta chains were read from a single sample in a study of OX40 agonist ivuxolimab in advanced cancers. Sequenced by immunoSEQ multiplex PCR; TCRdb stores in-frame clones only, minus some. The profile shows 50,000 to 65,000 clones, roughly 88% of them singletons. This specimen was CD4+ or CD8+ T cells sorted from blood, taken in a trial of the OX40 agonist ivuxolimab. The source is an adult with an advanced solid tumor such as melanoma, head and neck, liver or kidney cancer. Each CDR3 is given with its conserved first and last residue. A D gene is named only where the DNA matches it firmly. Rows give clone size only sometimes, using once, few, many, or a class for an expanded clone.

V gene: TRBV5-1; J gene: TRBJ1-4; clone size: .; D gene: TRBD1; CDR3 protein: CASSEFDRGQEKLFF; CDR3 DNA: TGCGCCAGCAGCGAATTTGACAGGGGGCAAGAAAAACTGTTTTTT
V gene: TRBV6-6; J gene: TRBJ2-7; clone size: .; D gene: TRBD1; CDR3 protein: CASRTGTGEHEQYF; CDR3 DNA: TGTGCCAGCAGAACCGGGACAGGGGAACACGAGCAGTACTTC
V gene: TRBV9; J gene: TRBJ2-7; clone size: .; D gene: .; CDR3 protein: CASSFRLGAYEQYF; CDR3 DNA: TGTGCCAGCAGCTTTCGACTAGGGGCCTACGAGCAGTACTTC
V gene: TRBV19; J gene: TRBJ2-1; clone size: .; D gene: .; CDR3 protein: CASSIVAVRSHEQFF; CDR3 DNA: TGTGCCAGTAGTATAGTAGCCGTCCGGTCCCATGAGCAGTTCTTC
V gene: TRBV7-9; J gene: TRBJ1-4; clone size: .; D gene: .; CDR3 protein: CASSLDSEKLFF; CDR3 DNA: TGTGCCAGCAGCTTAGATTCTGAAAAACTGTTTTTT
V gene: TRBV5-1; J gene: TRBJ2-5; clone size: once; D gene: .; CDR3 protein: CASSLGGEAQETQYF; CDR3 DNA: TGCGCCAGCAGCTTGGGAGGGGAGGCCCAAGAGACCCAGTACTTC
V gene: TRBV6-1; J gene: TRBJ1-5; clone size: .; D gene: .; CDR3 protein: CASSEAGTKPQHF; CDR3 DNA: TGTGCCAGCAGTGAAGCGGGCACCAAGCCCCAGCATTTT
V gene: TRBV9; J gene: TRBJ1-1; clone size: few; D gene: TRBD1; CDR3 protein: CASGQGRGNTEAFF; CDR3 DNA: TGTGCCAGCGGACAGGGGAGGGGGAACACTGAAGCTTTCTTT
V gene: TRBV5-4; J gene: TRBJ1-5; clone size: .; D gene: .; CDR3 protein: CASSAGLSNQPQHF; CDR3 DNA: TGTGCCAGCAGCGCGGGGCTTAGCAATCAGCCCCAGCATTTT
V gene: TRBV15; J gene: TRBJ2-5; clone size: .; D gene: .; CDR3 protein: CATSRSGYETQYF; CDR3 DNA: TGTGCCACCAGCAGAAGCGGGTATGAGACCCAGTACTTC
V gene: TRBV29-1; J gene: TRBJ1-1; clone size: .; D gene: TRBD1; CDR3 protein: CSVKPGQVNTEAFF; CDR3 DNA: TGCAGCGTTAAACCGGGACAGGTGAACACTGAAGCTTTCTTT
V gene: TRBV14; J gene: TRBJ1-1; clone size: .; D gene: .; CDR3 protein: CASSQDMAGRTEAFF; CDR3 DNA: TGTGCCAGCAGCCAAGACATGGCAGGGCGTACTGAAGCTTTCTTT
V gene: TRBV6-6; J gene: TRBJ2-7; clone size: .; D gene: TRBD2; CDR3 protein: CASSVNSGSSYEQYF; CDR3 DNA: TGTGCCAGCAGTGTGAATAGCGGGAGCTCCTACGAGCAGTACTTC
V gene: TRBV6-1; J gene: TRBJ2-7; clone size: few; D gene: TRBD1; CDR3 protein: CASSDRGTDYEQYF; CDR3 DNA: TGTGCCAGCAGTGATAGAGGGACAGACTACGAGCAGTACTTC
V gene: TRBV5-1; J gene: TRBJ2-5; clone size: .; D gene: .; CDR3 protein: CASSLGPGGETQYF; CDR3 DNA: TGCGCCAGCAGCCTGGGACCCGGCGGGGAGACCCAGTACTTC
V gene: TRBV10-3; J gene: TRBJ2-1; clone size: .; D gene: TRBD1; CDR3 protein: CAIGPTGQGVDEQFF; CDR3 DNA: TGTGCCATCGGGCCAACGGGACAGGGGGTTGATGAGCAGTTCTTC
V gene: TRBV2; J gene: TRBJ2-1; clone size: .; D gene: TRBD1; CDR3 protein: CASRDRVTSNEQFF; CDR3 DNA: TGTGCCAGCAGGGACAGGGTAACTAGCAATGAGCAGTTCTTC
V gene: TRBV5-1; J gene: TRBJ2-7; clone size: .; D gene: TRBD1; CDR3 protein: CASSPWTGSYEQYF; CDR3 DNA: TGCGCCAGCAGCCCATGGACAGGCTCCTACGAGCAGTACTTC
V gene: TRBV6-6; J gene: TRBJ2-1; clone size: .; D gene: .; CDR3 protein: CASSPFVSYNEQFF; CDR3 DNA: TGTGCCAGTTCCCCATTCGTCTCCTACAATGAGCAGTTCTTC
V gene: TRBV5-1; J gene: TRBJ2-7; clone size: .; D gene: TRBD2; CDR3 protein: CASSLTGLPDREQYF; CDR3 DNA: TGCGCCAGCAGCTTAACGGGACTACCCGATCGGGAGCAGTACTTC
V gene: TRBV28; J gene: TRBJ2-1; clone size: once; D gene: .; CDR3 protein: CASSSLEGPHNEQFF; CDR3 DNA: TGTGCCAGCAGTTCTCTGGAGGGCCCTCACAATGAGCAGTTCTTC
V gene: TRBV28; J gene: TRBJ2-7; clone size: .; D gene: TRBD1; CDR3 protein: CASSSPGTEMDEQYF; CDR3 DNA: TGTGCCAGCAGTTCCCCCGGGACAGAAATGGACGAGCAGTACTTC
V gene: TRBV11-1; J gene: TRBJ2-2; clone size: .; D gene: .; CDR3 protein: CASSLYAPGGTGELFF; CDR3 DNA: TGTGCCAGCAGCTTATACGCGCCTGGGGGGACCGGGGAGCTGTTTTTT
V gene: TRBV18; J gene: TRBJ1-1; clone size: .; D gene: .; CDR3 protein: CASSPPRSDLPGNTEAFF; CDR3 DNA: TGTGCCAGCTCACCACCCCGCAGTGATCTCCCAGGGAACACTGAAGCTTTCTTT
V gene: TRBV5-1; J gene: TRBJ2-1; clone size: .; D gene: TRBD2; CDR3 protein: CASRLGLAASNEQFF; CDR3 DNA: TGCGCCAGCAGGTTGGGACTAGCGGCCTCCAATGAGCAGTTCTTC
V gene: TRBV19; J gene: TRBJ2-1; clone size: .; D gene: TRBD2; CDR3 protein: CASRPAQTSGSSYNEQFF; CDR3 DNA: TGTGCCAGTAGACCCGCTCAGACTAGCGGAAGCTCCTACAATGAGCAGTTCTTC
V gene: TRBV29-1; J gene: TRBJ1-4; clone size: few; D gene: TRBD1; CDR3 protein: CSVETPDRGGEKLFF; CDR3 DNA: TGCAGCGTTGAAACCCCTGACAGGGGGGGCGAAAAACTGTTTTTT
V gene: TRBV7-9; J gene: TRBJ1-1; clone size: .; D gene: .; CDR3 protein: CASSLEQGGTEAFF; CDR3 DNA: TGTGCCAGCAGCTTAGAGCAGGGCGGAACTGAAGCTTTCTTT
V gene: TRBV7-9; J gene: TRBJ2-5; clone size: .; D gene: .; CDR3 protein: CASSPLQETQYF; CDR3 DNA: TGTGCCAGCAGCCCTTTGCAAGAGACCCAGTACTTC
V gene: TRBV18; J gene: TRBJ2-5; clone size: few; D gene: .; CDR3 protein: CASSPQEETQYF; CDR3 DNA: TGTGCCAGCTCACCACAGGAAGAGACCCAGTACTTC
V gene: TRBV5-1; J gene: TRBJ2-7; clone size: .; D gene: .; CDR3 protein: CASSLEGGVPGEQYF; CDR3 DNA: TGCGCCAGCAGCTTGGAGGGTGGGGTCCCGGGCGAGCAGTACTTC
V gene: TRBV7-3; J gene: TRBJ2-5; clone size: .; D gene: .; CDR3 protein: CASSLGVAETQYF; CDR3 DNA: TGTGCCAGCAGCTTGGGGGTCGCAGAGACCCAGTACTTC
V gene: TRBV23-1; J gene: TRBJ2-7; clone size: .; D gene: TRBD2; CDR3 protein: CASSPARESGRLAEWYEQYF; CDR3 DNA: TGCGCCAGCAGTCCCGCAAGGGAGTCCGGTAGGCTAGCGGAATGGTACGAGCAGTACTTC
V gene: TRBV5-1; J gene: TRBJ2-3; clone size: .; D gene: .; CDR3 protein: CASSLVSTNTDTQYF; CDR3 DNA: TGCGCCAGCAGCTTGGTGTCGACAAACACAGATACGCAGTATTTT
V gene: TRBV18; J gene: TRBJ1-2; clone size: .; D gene: .; CDR3 protein: CASSPQSGAHMYGYTF; CDR3 DNA: TGTGCCAGCTCACCACAATCCGGGGCCCATATGTATGGCTACACCTTC
V gene: TRBV6-6; J gene: TRBJ1-2; clone size: .; D gene: .; CDR3 protein: CASNPEGGTPSIGYTF; CDR3 DNA: TGTGCCAGCAATCCGGAAGGAGGGACCCCGAGCATTGGCTACACCTTC
V gene: TRBV5-4; J gene: TRBJ1-1; clone size: .; D gene: .; CDR3 protein: CASSRAPVLDTEAFF; CDR3 DNA: TGTGCCAGCAGCCGTGCCCCTGTCTTGGACACTGAAGCTTTCTTT
V gene: TRBV28; J gene: TRBJ1-4; clone size: .; D gene: TRBD1; CDR3 protein: CASSYPWDRPPKSNEKLFF; CDR3 DNA: TGTGCCAGCAGTTACCCCTGGGACAGACCCCCCAAGAGCAATGAAAAACTGTTTTTT
V gene: TRBV7-2; J gene: TRBJ2-5; clone size: .; D gene: .; CDR3 protein: CASSLRSEETQYF; CDR3 DNA: TGTGCCAGCAGCTTAAGATCTGAAGAGACCCAGTACTTC
V gene: TRBV6-1; J gene: TRBJ2-3; clone size: .; D gene: .; CDR3 protein: CASSDRSGYTDTQYF; CDR3 DNA: TGTGCCAGCAGTGATCGGTCAGGGTACACAGATACGCAGTATTTT
V gene: TRBV20-1; J gene: TRBJ2-3; clone size: .; D gene: .; CDR3 protein: CSAQTTDTQYF; CDR3 DNA: TGCAGTGCCCAAACAACGGATACGCAGTATTTT
V gene: TRBV10-1; J gene: TRBJ2-2; clone size: .; D gene: .; CDR3 protein: CASSPGGANTGELFF; CDR3 DNA: TGCGCCAGCAGTCCAGGGGGGGCCAACACCGGGGAGCTGTTTTTT
V gene: TRBV28; J gene: TRBJ2-5; clone size: .; D gene: .; CDR3 protein: CASSIHARRETQYF; CDR3 DNA: TGTGCCAGCAGTATACACGCTCGGAGAGAGACCCAGTACTTC
V gene: TRBV11-2; J gene: TRBJ1-2; clone size: .; D gene: .; CDR3 protein: CASSLVGGTLNYGYTF; CDR3 DNA: TGTGCCAGCAGCTTAGTAGGCGGGACCTTGAACTATGGCTACACCTTC
V gene: TRBV11-2; J gene: TRBJ1-1; clone size: once; D gene: TRBD1; CDR3 protein: CASSRQGNTEAFF; CDR3 DNA: TGTGCCAGCAGTCGACAGGGGAACACTGAAGCTTTCTTT
V gene: TRBV6-5; J gene: TRBJ2-1; clone size: once; D gene: .; CDR3 protein: CASSSRTAGSYNGQFF; CDR3 DNA: TGTGCCAGCAGTTCTAGAACGGCAGGGAGCTACAATGGGCAGTTCTTC
V gene: TRBV6-5; J gene: TRBJ2-7; clone size: .; D gene: TRBD2; CDR3 protein: CASSYTSGRVYEQYF; CDR3 DNA: TGTGCCAGCAGTTACACTAGCGGGAGGGTCTACGAGCAGTACTTC
V gene: TRBV6-4; J gene: TRBJ2-3; clone size: few; D gene: TRBD2; CDR3 protein: CASSDRLAASTDTQYF; CDR3 DNA: TGTGCCAGCAGTGACCGACTAGCGGCCAGCACAGATACGCAGTATTTT
V gene: TRBV30; J gene: TRBJ2-2; clone size: .; D gene: .; CDR3 protein: CAWSVGLNTGELFF; CDR3 DNA: TGTGCCTGGAGTGTGGGACTGAACACCGGGGAGCTGTTTTTT
V gene: TRBV19; J gene: TRBJ2-3; clone size: .; D gene: .; CDR3 protein: CASRPGVF; CDR3 DNA: TGTGCCAGTAGGCCAGGGGTATTT
V gene: TRBV7-9; J gene: TRBJ2-6; clone size: .; D gene: TRBD1; CDR3 protein: CASSLTGVGANVLTF; CDR3 DNA: TGTGCCAGCAGCTTGACAGGGGTCGGGGCCAACGTCCTGACTTTC
V gene: TRBV10-3; J gene: TRBJ1-2; clone size: .; D gene: .; CDR3 protein: CAISEDPSNYGYTF; CDR3 DNA: TGTGCCATCAGTGAAGATCCGTCTAACTATGGCTACACCTTC
V gene: TRBV19; J gene: TRBJ2-2; clone size: .; D gene: .; CDR3 protein: CASTTWGTGELFF; CDR3 DNA: TGTGCCAGTACCACGTGGGGCACCGGGGAGCTGTTTTTT